One sample yielded the 20 T cell receptor beta chains listed below, sequenced in a study of T-cell reconstitution after alpha-beta-depleted transplantation in children. Preparation of the TCRbeta library involved a method that used unique molecular identifiers. TCRdb reprocessed the PCR reads via MiXCR and lists one record per CDR3 protein. The data contain over 400,000 distinct CDR3 sequences, roughly 44% of them seen just once; the ten biggest clones take up about 30%. The starting material was PBMCs, obtained before TCRalphabeta/CD19-depleted stem cell transplant. These receptors were collected from a girl between 2 and 10 years old with aplastic anemia, due to receive a stem cell transplant.

In regard to this clonotype: The germline gene is not matched at one end of the junction; a read error may be the cause. This chain connects TRBV3-1 to TRBJ2-1; 12 bases are a match to TRBD2. CDR3 length equals 15 residues. Germline assignment: CDR1 LGHDT and CDR2 YNNKEL (reference sequence). The CDR3 DNA is TGTGCCAGCTGCCAAAGCCTAGCGGGAGGGCCGGGACAGTTCTTC. It codes for CASCQSLAGGPGQFF.

V is TRBV20-1 and J is TRBJ2-1; D gene ambiguous. This CDR3 has 13 residues. The V gene lost 4 bases and the J gene lost 6 bases, with 13 bases spanning the gap. From germline, CDR1 is DFQATT and CDR2 SNEGSKA (reference sequence). In DNA form, the CDR3 reads TGCAGTGCTACCGCCGGGCTATTCAATGAGCAGTTCTTC. Its protein is CSATAGLFNEQFF.

This clonotype was observed many times. The CDR3 region is CASSPIGSRSSYEQYF. The CDR3 DNA sequence: TGTGCCAGCAGCCCAATAGGGTCCCGAAGCTCCTACGAGCAGTACTTC. This chain joins TRBV7-9 and TRBJ2-7; D remains unclear. Germline-derived CDR1 and CDR2 are SEHNR and FQNEAQ (reference sequence). V lost 5 bases and J 0 bases, leaving 17 bases between the germline ends. CDR3 size: 16 residues.

The table lists this clonotype with a few counts. The J gene is TRBJ2-1, the V gene TRBV12-3 or TRBV12-4; 9 positions match TRBD2. There are 15 residues in the CDR3. J lost 2 bases, V lost 4 bases, and 3 bases had no gene match. CDR3 in amino acids: CASSSRTSAYNEQFF. Here the CDR3 DNA reads TGTGCCAGCAGTTCCCGGACTAGCGCCTACAATGAGCAGTTCTTC.

This clonotype was counted only a few times. This chain joins TRBV30 and TRBJ1-5; 7 positions agree with TRBD1. The V gene end was trimmed by 4 bases and the J gene end by 6 bases; junction bases not matched to a gene: 3. This CDR3 comprises 12 residues. From germline, CDR1 is GTSNPN and CDR2 SVGIG (reference sequence). The CDR3 DNA is TGTGCCTGGACACAGGGGCGTCAGCCCCAGCATTTT. Its protein is CAWTQGRQPQHF.

This clonotype was observed many times. CDR3 amino acids: CASSLDGAQHF. The CDR3 bases are TGTGCCAGCAGCTTAGATGGGGCCCAGCATTTT. This chain links TRBV7-9 with TRBJ1-5; D not resolved. The length of the CDR3 is 11 residues. Germline V CDR1 and CDR2: SEHNR, FQNEAQ (reference sequence). The V gene lost 1 base and the J gene lost 11 bases, with 6 bases spanning the gap.

The rearrangement links TRBV20-1 to TRBJ2-3; 7 bases are a match to TRBD1. CDR3 length: 16 amino acids. Unmatched junction bases numbered 10, after V lost 2 bases and J lost 2 bases. Per germline, CDR1 DFQATT and CDR2 SNEGSKA (reference sequence). CDR3 in amino acids: CSARRTGSSYTDTQYF. CDR3 nucleotide sequence: TGCAGTGCTAGAAGGACAGGCTCATCCTACACAGATACGCAGTATTTT.

The J gene is TRBJ2-7, the V gene TRBV7-9; perhaps TRBD1 as D (6 bases). V was cut by 8 bases and J by 0 bases, with 14 bases left in between. CDR3 length equals 14 residues. CDR1 is SEHNR, CDR2 FQNEAQ, per germline (reference sequence). As DNA, the CDR3 is TGTGCCAGCCGCTCGTGGACAGCCTCCTACGAGCAGTACTTC. Translated: CASRSWTASYEQYF.

The J gene is TRBJ2-5, the V gene TRBV10-3, with D possibly being TRBD1 (5 bases). Per germline, CDR1 ENHRY and CDR2 SYGVKD. The V end lost 8 bases, the J end lost 3 bases, and 13 bases lay between the germline ends. This CDR3 has 13 amino acids. CDR3 sequence (DNA): TGTGCCATCCAGGGTGCCGAGAAAGAGACCCAGTACTTC. Translated: CAIQGAEKETQYF.

This clonotype has more than one count but fewer than ten. This chain uses TRBV3-1 with TRBJ2-7, with D perhaps TRBD2 (5 bases). The CDR3 extends over 17 amino acids. V was trimmed by 0 bases and J by 3 bases, leaving 18 bases between them. In germline, CDR1 is LGHDT, CDR2 YNNKEL (reference sequence). CDR3 in amino acids: CASSQDAGYPGIYEQYF. The DNA for the CDR3 is TGTGCCAGCAGCCAAGACGCCGGCTACCCCGGGATCTACGAGCAGTACTTC.

J is TRBJ2-1 and V is TRBV5-1; TRBD1 agrees at 9 bases. After removal of 0 bases from V and 5 bases from J, the junction contained 6 bases not matched to a gene. The CDR3 totals 16 residues. Germline V gene lookup returns CDR1 SGHRS and CDR2 YFSETQ. CDR3 amino acids: CASSLAPTGGHNEQFF. CDR3 nucleotide sequence: TGCGCCAGCAGCTTGGCGCCGACAGGGGGACACAATGAGCAGTTCTTC.

This clonotype was found many times. DNA of the CDR3: TGCGCCAGCAGCTCGCCTGGGACTAGCGGGGCCGAATATTACAATGAGCAGTTCTTC. Translating it yields CASSSPGTSGAEYYNEQFF. The gene calls are TRBV5-1 and TRBJ2-1, with 13 bases lining up with TRBD2. Germline CDR1 reads SGHRS; CDR2 reads YFSETQ. This CDR3 spans 19 amino acids. Trimming took 3 bases from V and 4 from J; bases not matched to a gene: 13.

This clonotype was seen ten or more times. The rearrangement uses TRBV5-6 and TRBJ2-1, with D unresolved. Germline V gene lookup returns CDR1 SGHDT and CDR2 YYEEEE. CDR3 size: 14 residues. Trimming pared 4 bases from V and 12 bases from J, leaving 20 bases between. The CDR3 nucleotides are TGTGCCAGCAGCCCCCTACGGCGGTTTCAGGCGCAGTTCTTC. The encoded protein is CASSPLRRFQAQFF.

The V call is TRBV7-8, the J call TRBJ2-1; 12 nucleotides agree with TRBD2. V was clipped by 5 bases and J by 12 bases; unmatched bases: 11. Germline V gives CDR1 SGHVS, CDR2 FQNEAQ. The CDR3 covers 15 residues. DNA of the CDR3: TGTGCCAGCAGCCCGACTAGCGGGGGAGGGGGTGGGCAGTTCTTC. This gives the protein CASSPTSGGGGGQFF.

This clonotype occurred many times. CDR3 DNA sequence: TGTGCCAGCAGCTACGGATGGGGCGAGCAGTACTTC. Its protein product is CASSYGWGEQYF. The gene calls are TRBV7-8 and TRBJ2-7; no definite D call. CDR1 and CDR2 from the germline V gene are SGHVS and FQNEAQ. The CDR3 consists of 12 residues. V lost 4 bases and J 6 bases, leaving 10 bases between the germline ends.

This chain uses TRBV7-9 with TRBJ2-3; 12 nucleotides agree with TRBD2. CDR3 length: 16 residues. With V trimmed by 2 bases and J by 3 bases, 3 bases remained unmatched. CDR1 and CDR2 from the germline V gene are SEHNR and FQNEAQ (reference sequence). CDR3 DNA sequence: TGTGCCAGCAGCTTAACTAGCGGGAGGAGGACAGATACGCAGTATTTT. Protein sequence: CASSLTSGRRTDTQYF. The complete variable domain, with remaining parts taken from reference TRBV7-9 and TRBJ2-3, reads DTGVSQNPRHKITKRGQNVTFRCDPISEHNRLYWYRQTLGQGPEFLTYFQNEAQLEKSRLLSDRFSAERPKGSFSTLEIQRTEQGDSAMYLCASSLTSGRRTDTQYFGPGTRLTVL.

The chain recombines TRBV6-1 with TRBJ2-7; D is ambiguous. This CDR3 contains 15 residues. CDR1 and CDR2 from the germline V gene are MNHNS and SASEGT. V lost 1 base and J lost 9, with 19 bases in between. CDR3 region: CASSEGRLSLRGQYF. DNA of the CDR3: TGTGCCAGCAGTGAAGGAAGACTGAGTCTACGTGGGCAGTACTTC.

This clonotype was counted between two and nine times. The V and J genes are TRBV30 and TRBJ2-7; D may be TRBD2 (6 bases). Trimming cost V 0 bases and J 3 bases, with 12 bases left between them. CDR1 and CDR2 (germline): GTSNPN, SVGIG (reference sequence). The CDR3 has 14 amino acids. The CDR3 DNA reads TGTGCCTGGAGTGTACGGGGGAGCTACTACGAGCAGTACTTC. Its translation: CAWSVRGSYYEQYF.

At least ten counts were recorded for this clonotype. The CDR3 coding sequence is TGCGCCAGCAGCATGTGGACGGGGACAAATTCACCCCTCCACTTT. Translated: CASSMWTGTNSPLHF. The rearrangement joins TRBV5-1 to TRBJ1-6, with D possibly matching TRBD1 (6 bases). The CDR3 loop spans 15 amino acids. In germline, CDR1 is SGHRS, CDR2 YFSETQ. With 4 bases removed from V and 7 bases from J, the gap between germline ends came to 15 bases.

Regarding this clonotype: Its ends do not fully match the called genes, so a read error is possible. The chain employs TRBV11-2 and TRBJ2-1; D ambiguous. The germline CDR1 and CDR2 sequences are SGHAT and FQNNGV. The CDR3 has 14 residues. The CDR3 loop is CASSPTEAYNEQLF. The CDR3 DNA reads as TGTGCCAGCAGCCCTACTGAGGCCTACAATGAGCAGCTCTTC.